This TCR beta chain was sequenced in a study of T-cell reconstitution after alpha-beta-depleted transplantation in children. Preparation of the TCRbeta library involved a method that used unique molecular identifiers. MiXCR, applied by TCRdb to the PCR reads, yields one record per CDR3 protein. The table records 500,000 or so distinct CDR3 sequences, roughly 33% of them present only once. This clonotype has more than one count but fewer than ten. Germline V gives CDR1 DFQATT, CDR2 SNEGSKA (reference sequence). CDR3 length equals 15 residues. V lost 3 bases and J 0 bases, leaving 13 bases between the germline ends.

J is TRBJ2-3 and V is TRBV20-1, with D possibly TRBD2 on 5 matching bases. The sequencing used PBMCs from the stem cell graft donor, collected from the stem cell graft. This TCR derives from a human donor who donated a stem cell graft to a child with aplastic anemia. DNA for the CDR3: TGCAGTGCTAGTCGAGGGCTACCTAGCACAGATACGCAGTATTTT. This encodes CSASRGLPSTDTQYF.